This entry describes one TCR beta chain. The record originates from a study of immune cell composition in non-small cell lung cancer. The CDR3 has 17 residues. V was clipped by 5 bases and J by 0 bases; unmatched bases: 12. Germline loops: CDR1 LNHDA, CDR2 SQIVND (reference sequence). Normal lung sampling was at least 3 cm from the tumour, as distant as possible. Clones were sequenced by immunoSEQ multiplex PCR, and TCRdb holds only the in-frame ones, with some missing. The sample has around 3,500 clones, 84% seen once. The material sequenced was non-adjacent lung tissue. J is TRBJ1-1 and V is TRBV19, with TRBD1 matching over 7 bases. This clonotype originated in a human donor with non-small cell lung cancer. The CDR3 DNA reads as TGTGCCAGTAGTGCACGGGACAGCCCTCCCATGAACACTGAAGCTTTCTTT. Translating it yields CASSARDSPPMNTEAFF. The whole variable domain, remainder taken from reference TRBV19 and TRBJ1-1, is DGGITQSPKYLFRKEGQNVTLSCEQNLNHDAMYWYRQDPGQGLRLIYYSQIVNDFQKGDIAEGYSVSREKKESFPLTVTSAQKNPTAFYLCASSARDSPPMNTEAFFGQGTRLTVV.